This TCR beta chain is from a study of T cell responses to AZD1222 COVID-19 vaccine. Looked up from germline, CDR1 is SNHLY and CDR2 is FYNNEI. Trimming left V 4 bases short and J 7 bases short, with 14 bases between. This CDR3 is 14 amino acids long. Repertoires were generated with immunoSEQ multiplex PCR, while TCRdb's copy carries only in-frame clones and drops some. The sample lists roughly 180,000 clones, over 80% seen once, with around 0.96% in the top ten. Comments on this clone: Antigen specificity is unknown.

Findings of the study overall: Unmutated variant regions are reportedly targeted by nearly half of spike-specific TCRs.

This receptor was identified in an adult who received the MenACWY meningococcal vaccine as a control. Sequenced here: peripheral blood, sampled 28 days after the second dose of the MenACWY control vaccine. The chain has TRBV2 and TRBJ1-5; TRBD1 is a possible D gene (5 bases). CDR3 in amino acids: CASSGGRRHQPQHF. The DNA for the CDR3 is TGTGCCAGCAGTGGGGGACGGAGGCACCAGCCCCAGCATTTT.